The 17 T cell receptor beta chains listed next were all sequenced from one sample in a study of T cells after yellow fever vaccination. TCRdb recomputed calls from the 5' RACE reads with MiXCR, one row per CDR3 protein. The sample consists of 450,000 to 650,000 distinct CDR3 sequences, roughly 22% of them appearing once. The specimen comprised PBMCs, sampled approximately 22 days after the first yellow fever vaccination. Receptor source: a man between 18 and 29 years old who received the YFV17D yellow fever vaccine.

The rearrangement links TRBV20-1 to TRBJ2-1; TRBD2 matches at 8 bases. The ends lost 3 bases at V and 6 bases at J; junction bases unmatched: 7. This CDR3 is built from 14 residues. Germline V lookup: CDR1 DFQATT, CDR2 SNEGSKA (reference sequence). The CDR3 region has the DNA TGCAGTGCTAGCTTGAGCGGGGGCCTCAATGAGCAGTTCTTC. Its translation is CSASLSGGLNEQFF.

This sequence joins TRBV6-1 and TRBJ1-2, with TRBD1 matching 11 bases. V shed 6 bases and J 0 bases; nucleotides not matched to a gene: 6. There are 16 residues in the CDR3. In germline, CDR1 is MNHNS, CDR2 SASEGT. CDR3 DNA sequence: TGTGCCAGCAGCTGGGGACAGGGGGTAGCTAACTATGGCTACACCTTC. Translating gives CASSWGQGVANYGYTF.

The chain uses TRBV9 and TRBJ2-1; no definite D call. V was trimmed by 0 bases and J by 5 bases, leaving 12 bases between them. Per the germline V gene, CDR1 is SGDLS and CDR2 is YYNGEE. There are 15 residues in the CDR3. CDR3 in DNA: TGTGCCAGCAGCGTAGCGCCTTCCAACGACAATGAGCAGTTCTTC. It translates to CASSVAPSNDNEQFF.

J is TRBJ2-2 and V is TRBV20-1, with 7 positions matching TRBD1. Germline-derived CDR1 and CDR2 are DFQATT and SNEGSKA (reference sequence). With 3 bases clipped from V and 2 bases from J, the junction kept 6 bases outside the gene matches. This CDR3 contains 15 residues. CDR3 DNA sequence: TGCAGTGCTAGTGGAGGACAGGAAAACACCGGGGAGCTGTTTTTT. Its protein is CSASGGQENTGELFF.

The V gene is TRBV5-1, the J gene TRBJ2-2, with D maybe TRBD2 (5 bases). CDR3 length: 17 amino acids. Trimming took 0 bases from V and 4 from J, leaving 16 bases between them. The germline V gene encodes CDR1 SGHRS and CDR2 YFSETQ. The chain's CDR3 is CASSLADPTRGTGELFF. CDR3 DNA sequence: TGCGCCAGCAGCTTGGCGGACCCAACACGGGGCACCGGGGAGCTGTTTTTT.

This clonotype has just a few counts. The chain combines TRBV15 with TRBJ2-5; possibly TRBD1 or TRBD2 for D (5 bases each). V lost 4 bases and J 5 bases, leaving 11 bases between the germline ends. CDR3 length equals 13 residues. The germline gives CDR1 LNHNV, CDR2 YYDKDF (reference sequence). The CDR3 sequence is CATSTTWGETQYF. CDR3 DNA sequence: TGTGCCACCAGCACTACATGGGGGGAGACCCAGTACTTC.

CDR3 in amino acids: CASSYEEGQRILGLNSPLHF. The CDR3 DNA reads TGTGCCAGCAGTTACGAGGAGGGACAGAGGATTCTGGGTCTGAATTCACCCCTCCACTTT. V and J are TRBV6-2 or TRBV6-3 and TRBJ1-6; 7 positions agree with TRBD1. Trimming at V came to 2 bases and at J to 7 bases, leaving 20 bases not matched to a gene. CDR1 MNHEY and CDR2 SVGEGT come from the germline V gene. The CDR3 is 20 amino acids.

This clonotype showed up just a few times. CDR3 nucleotides: TGTGCCAGCAGCACCTTCTCTGGAAACACCATATATTTT. Translated, it gives CASSTFSGNTIYF. The chain recombines TRBV5-4 with TRBJ1-3; no clear D gene. The V gene lost 4 bases and the J gene lost 0 bases, with 5 bases spanning the gap. The CDR3 runs to 13 residues. The germline CDR1 and CDR2 sequences are SGHNT and YYREEE (reference sequence).

This clonotype occurred once. The chain recombines TRBV5-4 with TRBJ2-7; no firm D call. This CDR3 is 14 amino acids long. The V end was cut by 4 bases, the J end by 1 base, with 12 bases between. The V gene's germline CDR1 is SGHNT and CDR2 YYREEE (reference sequence). CDR3 region: CASSPGLMSYEQYF. CDR3 coding DNA: TGTGCCAGCAGCCCCGGGCTCATGTCCTACGAGCAGTACTTC.

The sample holds a few counts of this clonotype. The V call is TRBV5-1, the J call TRBJ1-2, with TRBD1 matching over 7 bases. Germline loops: CDR1 SGHRS, CDR2 YFSETQ. The CDR3 runs to 14 residues. The V gene end was trimmed by 0 bases and the J gene end by 2 bases; junction bases not matched to a gene: 1. CDR3 amino acids: CASSLVGQNYGYTF. The CDR3 coding sequence is TGCGCCAGCAGCTTGGTGGGACAGAACTATGGCTACACCTTC.

This clonotype appeared a few times. The chain carries TRBV18 and TRBJ2-3, with 9 bases fitting TRBD2. The length of the CDR3 is 16 residues. Germline assignment: CDR1 KGHSH and CDR2 LQKENI. Trimming cost V 0 bases and J 6 bases; bases outside gene matches: 7. The CDR3 spells CASSPPASGVGDTQYF. CDR3 nucleotide sequence: TGTGCCAGCTCACCACCGGCTAGCGGGGTTGGTGATACGCAGTATTTT.

The chain joins TRBV12-3 or TRBV12-4 to TRBJ2-4; weak D call: TRBD2 (5 bases). Trimming took off 3 bases at V and 6 bases at J, with 6 bases between the two ends. CDR3 length equals 12 residues. The CDR3 bases are TGTGCCAGCAGTTTGGGAGTAAACATTCAGTACTTC. Its translation: CASSLGVNIQYF.

In this sample, this clonotype turned up a few times. J is TRBJ1-2 and V is TRBV7-9, with D perhaps TRBD1 (5 bases). Germline loops: CDR1 SEHNR, CDR2 FQNEAQ (reference sequence). This CDR3 has 15 residues. The V gene lost 1 base and the J gene lost 5 bases, with 14 bases spanning the gap. Here the CDR3 DNA reads TGTGCCAGCAGCTTAGGTTCCGCGGGGGAATATGGCTACACCTTC. Translation gives CASSLGSAGEYGYTF.

CDR3 loop: CASSLYGPGGGELFF. The DNA of the CDR3 is TGTGCCAGCAGCCTATACGGACCGGGAGGCGGGGAGCTGTTTTTT. The genes are TRBV7-9 and TRBJ2-2; TRBD2 agrees at 7 bases. Germline V gives CDR1 SEHNR, CDR2 FQNEAQ (reference sequence). There are 15 residues in the CDR3. Trimming at V came to 5 bases and at J to 7 bases, leaving 10 bases not matched to a gene. The whole variable domain, filled in from reference TRBV7-9 and TRBJ2-2, reads DTGVSQNPRHKITKRGQNVTFRCDPISEHNRLYWYRQTLGQGPEFLTYFQNEAQLEKSRLLSDRFSAERPKGSFSTLEIQRTEQGDSAMYLCASSLYGPGGGELFFGEGSRLTVL.

The chain carries TRBV3-1 and TRBJ1-6; perhaps TRBD1 as D (5 bases). Germline CDR1 and CDR2: LGHDT and YNNKEL (reference sequence). CDR3 length: 16 residues. The V and J ends lost 4 bases and 1 base respectively, with 11 bases between them. The CDR3 sequence: CASSPWDRSYNSPLHF. The CDR3 DNA reads TGTGCCAGCAGCCCATGGGACCGTTCCTATAATTCACCCCTCCACTTT.

The sample holds a few counts of this clonotype. CDR3 sequence (DNA): TGTGCCAGCAGTCCCGGGGCCACGTATAGCAATCAGCCCCAGCATTTT. Protein: CASSPGATYSNQPQHF. V and J are TRBV6-1 and TRBJ1-5, with D tentatively TRBD1 (5 bases). CDR3 size: 16 residues. Trimming left V 5 bases short and J 0 bases short, with 14 bases between. CDR1 is MNHNS and CDR2 is SASEGT in the germline V gene.

The rearrangement joins TRBV6-1 to TRBJ1-1, with a tentative D call TRBD1 (5 bases). The V end was cut by 3 bases, the J end by 2 bases, with 19 bases between. Per germline, CDR1 MNHNS and CDR2 SASEGT. The CDR3 consists of 17 residues. The CDR3 region has the DNA TGTGCCAGCAGTGACGACAACTATTTTAGGGGAAACACTGAAGCTTTCTTT. It is translated as CASSDDNYFRGNTEAFF.